This is a list of T cell receptor beta chains from one sample in a study of cytomegalovirus exposure and HLA in healthy donors. TCRdb's table, derived via immunoSEQ multiplex PCR, lists solely in-frame clones and lacks some. In the table there are around 150,000 clones, about 70% of which are singletons. The sequenced sample consisted of PBMCs. These receptors were taken from a male donor in good health and CMV-seronegative. Each CDR3 is given with its conserved first and last residue. The order of the fields is clone size, J gene, D gene, V gene, CDR3 protein, CDR3 DNA. D genes are given only for firm matches. Clone size, where shown, is once, few, many, or a class for clones that have expanded.

size: .; J: TRBJ2-5; D: .; V: TRBV5-1; CDR3: CASSLGTALGETQYF; DNA: TGCGCCAGCAGCTTGGGGACAGCTCTGGGGGAGACCCAGTACTTC
size: .; J: TRBJ2-5; D: .; V: TRBV7-5; CDR3: CARSLLSGGAPRVRETQYF; DNA: TGTGCCAGAAGCTTACTCAGCGGGGGGGCTCCCCGGGTAAGGGAGACCCAGTACTTC
size: .; J: TRBJ2-1; D: .; V: TRBV7-8; CDR3: CASSSRDTRYNEQFF; DNA: TGTGCCAGCAGCTCCCGGGACACGCGATACAATGAGCAGTTCTTC
size: .; J: TRBJ2-1; D: TRBD1; V: TRBV11-2; CDR3: CASSTGTDNEQFF; DNA: TGTGCCAGCAGCACAGGGACAGACAATGAGCAGTTCTTC
size: few; J: TRBJ2-6; D: TRBD1; V: TRBV5-4; CDR3: CASSLTGVGANVLTF; DNA: TGTGCCAGCAGCTTGACAGGGGTTGGGGCCAACGTCCTGACTTTC
size: .; J: TRBJ2-2; D: .; V: TRBV4-1; CDR3: CASSQDWGQGVDTGELFF; DNA: TGCGCCAGCAGCCAAGATTGGGGGCAGGGAGTGGACACCGGGGAGCTGTTTTTT
size: .; J: TRBJ1-5; D: .; V: TRBV2; CDR3: CASSESENQPQHF; DNA: TGTGCCAGCAGTGAAAGTGAGAATCAGCCCCAGCATTTT
size: .; J: TRBJ1-1; D: .; V: TRBV4-2; CDR3: CASSQTQFTEAFF; DNA: TGTGCCAGCAGCCAAACACAGTTCACTGAAGCTTTCTTT
size: .; J: TRBJ2-2; D: TRBD2; V: TRBV9; CDR3: CASSAGGPVGELFF; DNA: TGTGCCAGCAGCGCGGGGGGGCCAGTCGGGGAGCTGTTTTTT
size: .; J: TRBJ1-1; D: .; V: TRBV10-3; CDR3: CAINSGGLAFF; DNA: TGTGCCATCAATTCTGGAGGGCTTGCTTTCTTT
size: .; J: TRBJ2-7; D: TRBD2; V: TRBV4-1; CDR3: CASSQLGLAGPYEQYF; DNA: TGCGCCAGCAGCCAGCTAGGACTAGCGGGTCCTTACGAGCAGTACTTC
size: few; J: TRBJ1-1; D: TRBD1; V: TRBV27; CDR3: CASSLFQTGGYTEAFF; DNA: TGTGCCAGCAGCCTTTTCCAGACAGGGGGCTACACTGAAGCTTTCTTT
size: .; J: TRBJ1-3; D: .; V: TRBV30; CDR3: CAWISGNTIYF; DNA: TGTGCCTGGATATCTGGAAACACCATATATTTT
size: .; J: TRBJ2-2; D: TRBD2; V: TRBV7-6; CDR3: CASSFSGSWTGELFF; DNA: TGTGCCAGCAGCTTTAGCGGGAGTTGGACCGGGGAGCTGTTTTTT
size: .; J: TRBJ1-1; D: .; V: TRBV15; CDR3: CATSRDRGALNTEAFF; DNA: TGTGCCACCAGCAGAGATCGGGGAGCCCTGAACACTGAAGCTTTCTTT
size: .; J: TRBJ2-7; D: TRBD1; V: TRBV28; CDR3: CASSLPTGLPYEQYF; DNA: TGTGCCAGCAGTTTACCGACAGGGCTCCCCTACGAGCAGTATTTC
size: .; J: TRBJ1-1; D: .; V: TRBV6-1; CDR3: CASSRDTREAFF; DNA: TGTGCCAGCAGTAGGGACACCCGTGAAGCTTTCTTT
size: .; J: TRBJ1-4; D: TRBD1; V: TRBV5-1; CDR3: CASSSGTANEKLFF; DNA: TGCGCCAGCAGCTCCGGGACAGCAAATGAAAAACTGTTTTTT
size: once; J: TRBJ2-1; D: .; V: TRBV7-8; CDR3: CASSLGQSAYNEQFF; DNA: TGTGCCAGCAGCTTAGGACAGAGTGCCTACAATGAGCAGTTCTTC
size: .; J: TRBJ2-7; D: .; V: TRBV11-2; CDR3: CASSLEEGRTYEQYF; DNA: TGTGCCAGCAGCTTAGAGGAGGGCAGGACCTACGAGCAGTACTTC
size: .; J: TRBJ2-7; D: TRBD1; V: TRBV7-9; CDR3: CASSFSKGTGDLSYEQYF; DNA: TGTGCCAGCAGCTTCTCAAAAGGGACAGGCGACCTCTCCTACGAGCAGTACTTC
size: .; J: TRBJ1-2; D: TRBD1; V: TRBV6-7; CDR3: CAWQGAVYGYTF; DNA: TGTGCTTGGCAGGGGGCCGTCTATGGCTACACCTTC
size: .; J: TRBJ2-7; D: TRBD2; V: TRBV27; CDR3: CASSLSISGGSYEQYF; DNA: TGTGCCAGCAGTTTATCAATTAGCGGGGGGTCCTACGAGCAGTACTTC
size: .; J: TRBJ2-7; D: TRBD1; V: TRBV5-1; CDR3: CASSLTGDAYEQYF; DNA: TGCGCCAGCAGCTTGACAGGGGACGCCTACGAGCAGTACTTC
size: .; J: TRBJ1-5; D: .; V: TRBV27; CDR3: CASSLWAGVHQPQHF; DNA: TGTGCCAGCAGTTTATGGGCAGGGGTTCATCAGCCCCAGCATTTT
size: .; J: TRBJ1-1; D: TRBD1; V: TRBV29-1; CDR3: CSVLRQGQTEAFF; DNA: TGCAGCGTGTTAAGACAGGGACAAACTGAAGCTTTCTTT
size: .; J: TRBJ1-3; D: .; V: TRBV5-3; CDR3: CARSLGPAGRVNTIYF; DNA: TGTGCCAGAAGCTTGGGGCCCGCGGGGAGGGTAAACACCATATATTTT
size: few; J: TRBJ1-1; D: .; V: TRBV28; CDR3: CASSTGFYTEAFF; DNA: TGTGCCAGCAGTACGGGATTTTACACTGAAGCTTTCTTT
size: few; J: TRBJ2-7; D: TRBD2; V: TRBV2; CDR3: CASSGLATPRGEQYF; DNA: TGTGCCAGCAGTGGACTAGCGACTCCTCGGGGAGAGCAGTACTTC
size: .; J: TRBJ2-7; D: .; V: TRBV9; CDR3: CASSVGPLYYEQYF; DNA: TGTGCCAGCAGCGTAGGCCCCCTCTACTACGAGCAGTACTTC
size: .; J: TRBJ1-2; D: .; V: TRBV19; CDR3: CASSTFYGYTF; DNA: TGTGCCAGTAGTACCTTCTATGGCTACACCTTC
size: .; J: TRBJ1-2; D: TRBD1; V: TRBV28; CDR3: CASSLQAGGGGYTF; DNA: TGTGCCAGCAGTTTACAGGCAGGGGGCGGTGGCTACACCTTC
size: .; J: TRBJ2-5; D: .; V: TRBV5-6; CDR3: CASSLARGGASETQYF; DNA: TGTGCCAGCAGCTTGGCGAGGGGCGGGGCCTCGGAGACCCAGTACTTC
size: .; J: TRBJ1-1; D: .; V: TRBV19; CDR3: CASSIQGLAEAFF; DNA: TGTGCCAGTAGTATTCAGGGACTCGCGGAAGCTTTCTTT
size: few; J: TRBJ2-7; D: TRBD1; V: TRBV6-5; CDR3: CASRGQGTYEQYF; DNA: TGTGCCAGCAGGGGACAGGGGACCTACGAGCAGTACTTC
size: .; J: TRBJ2-7; D: .; V: TRBV7-2; CDR3: CASSLNPPSSPYEQYF; DNA: TGTGCCAGCAGCTTAAACCCGCCTAGCTCCCCCTACGAGCAGTACTTC
size: .; J: TRBJ2-1; D: TRBD2; V: TRBV18; CDR3: CASSPGTSADHNEQFF; DNA: TGTGCCAGCTCACCAGGGACTAGCGCAGACCACAATGAGCAGTTCTTC
size: .; J: TRBJ2-7; D: .; V: TRBV30; CDR3: CAWGGRRLLYF; DNA: TGTGCCTGGGGTGGGAGACGGTTGCTATACTTC
size: few; J: TRBJ1-2; D: .; V: TRBV5-6; CDR3: CASSLNRDGYTF; DNA: TGTGCCAGCAGCTTGAACAGGGATGGCTACACCTTC
size: .; J: TRBJ2-7; D: TRBD1; V: TRBV7-6; CDR3: CASSFGEGGQGYEQYF; DNA: TGTGCCAGCAGCTTCGGCGAGGGGGGACAGGGGTACGAGCAGTACTTC
size: .; J: TRBJ2-1; D: .; V: TRBV28; CDR3: CASSLSQWTTRNEQFF; DNA: TGTGCCAGCAGTTTATCTCAATGGACTACCAGAAATGAGCAGTTCTTC
size: .; J: TRBJ2-5; D: TRBD2; V: TRBV5-1; CDR3: CASSRQRGGQETQYF; DNA: TGCGCCAGCAGCAGACAGCGGGGGGGCCAAGAGACCCAGTACTTC
size: .; J: TRBJ2-7; D: TRBD2; V: TRBV29-1; CDR3: CSVRMTSVYEQYF; DNA: TGCAGCGTACGGATGACTAGCGTCTACGAGCAGTACTTC
size: .; J: TRBJ1-2; D: .; V: TRBV29-1; CDR3: CSQGFGQLYGYTF; DNA: TGCAGCCAAGGATTCGGACAGCTGTATGGCTACACCTTC
size: .; J: TRBJ1-6; D: TRBD1; V: TRBV5-1; CDR3: CASTEGGQGNSPLHF; DNA: TGCGCCAGCACCGAGGGGGGACAGGGTAATTCACCCCTCCACTTT